Following are 20 T cell receptor beta chains from one sample sequenced in a study. TCRdb ran MiXCR on the RT-PCR reads and lists one entry per CDR3 protein. The table includes approximately 720,000 distinct CDR3 sequences, around 14% detected once. The source material was memory CD4+ T cells from blood. Receptors originate from a female donor in good health, serving as a healthy control.

There are many counts of this clonotype. The gene calls are TRBV6-5 and TRBJ1-5; tentatively, D is TRBD1 (6 bases). The CDR3 runs 17 residues. Germline V lookup: CDR1 MNHEY, CDR2 SVGAGI. V was cut by 0 bases and J by 2 bases, with 14 bases left in between. The DNA for the CDR3 is TGTGCCAGCAGTTACTCGAGACCAGGGGAAGGCAATCAGCCCCAGCATTTT. It codes for CASSYSRPGEGNQPQHF.

This clonotype was seen only a few times. This chain links TRBV3-1 with TRBJ2-3, with 14 bases fitting TRBD2. The V gene end was trimmed by 4 bases and the J gene end by 5 bases; junction bases not matched to a gene: 2. The CDR3 contains 15 residues. Germline lookup yields CDR1 LGHDT and CDR2 YNNKEL (reference sequence). CDR3: CASSRTSGGRDTQYF. In DNA form, the CDR3 reads TGTGCCAGCAGCCGGACTAGCGGGGGGCGAGATACGCAGTATTTT.

This clonotype appeared many times. This chain joins TRBV12-3 or TRBV12-4 and TRBJ2-1; D possibly uses TRBD1 or TRBD2 (5 bases each). V shed 6 bases and J shed 9 bases, with 15 bases lying between them. The CDR3 has 13 amino acids. The CDR3 coding sequence is TGTGCCAGCAGCCCAGTCGCGAGGGGTGAGCAGTTCTTC. Encoded protein: CASSPVARGEQFF.

This clonotype was seen repeatedly, ten times or more. The chain uses TRBV20-1 and TRBJ1-1, with D hard to call. CDR3 length: 11 residues. Trimming removed 3 bases at V and 8 bases at J, with 10 bases between. Germline CDR1 and CDR2: DFQATT and SNEGSKA (reference sequence). The CDR3 nucleotides read TGCAGTGCTAGTAGGGTTTTAGAAGCTTTCTTT. Translation gives CSASRVLEAFF.

This clonotype has only a few counts. The CDR3 reads CASSPLMGTSPLHF. The CDR3 DNA reads TGTGCCAGCAGCCCTCTCATGGGAACTTCACCCCTCCACTTT. V gene TRBV7-2 combines with J gene TRBJ1-6, with D uncertain. Trimming took off 5 bases at V and 9 bases at J, with 14 bases between the two ends. The germline V gene encodes CDR1 SGHTA and CDR2 FQGNSA. The CDR3 covers 14 residues.

As concerns this clonotype: It may be a read error: a sequence one base away is much more abundant. The DNA for the CDR3 is TGCAGTGCTAGAGGTGTGGCAGGCACATCCTACGAGCAGTACTTC. This sequence encodes CSARGVAGTSYEQYF. The chain couples TRBV20-1 to TRBJ2-7; D remains ambiguous. Per the germline V gene, CDR1 is DFQATT and CDR2 is SNEGSKA (reference sequence). CDR3 length: 15 residues. V was shortened by 1 base and J by 1 base, with 14 bases between the two germline ends.

The sample holds many counts of this clonotype. Written as DNA, the CDR3 is TGTGCCAGCAGTCTCCTCTCGGGGGTAAACTATGGCTACACCTTC. It encodes CASSLLSGVNYGYTF. The J gene is TRBJ1-2, the V gene TRBV9; maybe TRBD1 (5 bases). Germline V CDR1 and CDR2: SGDLS, YYNGEE. CDR3 length: 15 residues. V dropped 5 bases and J dropped 2 bases, with 16 bases sitting between them. Supplemented by reference TRBV9 and TRBJ1-2, the full variable domain reads DSGVTQTPKHLITATGQRVTLRCSPRSGDLSVYWYQQSLDQGLQFLIQYYNGEERAKGNILERFSAQQFPDLHSELNLSSLELGDSALYFCASSLLSGVNYGYTFGSGTRLTVV.

The V gene is TRBV5-1, the J gene TRBJ1-1; D ambiguous. This CDR3 comprises 13 residues. CDR1 is SGHRS, CDR2 YFSETQ, per germline. V was cut by 2 bases and J by 4 bases, with 9 bases left in between. This chain's CDR3 is CASSFPGGTEAFF. Written as DNA, the CDR3 is TGCGCCAGCAGCTTTCCCGGTGGCACTGAAGCTTTCTTT.

This clonotype was observed a few times. The J gene is TRBJ2-3, the V gene TRBV5-4; weak D call: TRBD1 (6 bases). The length of the CDR3 is 15 residues. Trimming took off 4 bases at V and 1 base at J, with 13 bases between the two ends. CDR1 and CDR2 from the germline V gene are SGHNT and YYREEE (reference sequence). The CDR3 nucleotides read TGTGCCAGCAGCCAGCGGAGACAGGGCACAGATACGCAGTATTTT. It yields the protein CASSQRRQGTDTQYF.

This sequence joins TRBV14 and TRBJ2-7, with 10 bases that match TRBD1. Trimming cost V 6 bases and J 2 bases; bases outside gene matches: 10. CDR3 length: 16 residues. The germline gives CDR1 SGHDN, CDR2 FVKESK. The CDR3 reads CASSRKWTGGAYEQYF. Written as DNA, the CDR3 is TGTGCCAGCAGTCGGAAATGGACAGGGGGGGCCTACGAGCAGTACTTC.

The chain carries TRBV11-2 and TRBJ2-1; 11 bases match TRBD2. Germline V gives CDR1 SGHAT, CDR2 FQNNGV. Unmatched junction bases numbered 10, after V lost 5 bases and J lost 16 bases. The CDR3 covers 13 residues. CDR3 residues: CASSKGLAGLVFF. For the CDR3, the DNA is TGTGCCAGCAGCAAAGGACTAGCGGGTCTAGTTTTCTTC.

This clonotype was seen only a few times. V and J are TRBV4-1 and TRBJ2-3, with TRBD1 matching over 12 bases. The CDR3 extends over 18 amino acids. V trimming: 2 bases; J trimming: 2 bases; junction bases outside the gene matches: 8. Germline lookup yields CDR1 MGHRA and CDR2 YSYEKL. CDR3 sequence (DNA): TGCGCCAGCAGCCAACGGGGGACAGGGGGCCTAAACACAGATACGCAGTATTTT. Residues: CASSQRGTGGLNTDTQYF.

This clonotype showed up many times. This chain uses TRBV4-3 with TRBJ2-5; 11 bases map to TRBD2. With V trimmed by 1 base and J by 4 bases, 5 bases remained unmatched. This CDR3 is 16 amino acids long. Germline CDR1 and CDR2: LGHNA and YSLEER. As DNA, the CDR3 is TGCGCCAGCAGCCAAGCCCTAGCGGGAGGCCTAGAGACCCAGTACTTC. It is translated as CASSQALAGGLETQYF.

The V gene is TRBV14, the J gene TRBJ2-3, with D tentatively TRBD2 (6 bases). CDR3 length: 15 residues. Germline V gene lookup returns CDR1 SGHDN and CDR2 FVKESK. V gave up 3 bases and J gave up 4 bases, with 14 bases separating them. The CDR3 nucleotides read TGTGCCAGCAGCCAGGTCGGGAGAGGGCCAGATACGCAGTATTTT. As protein: CASSQVGRGPDTQYF.

The chain joins TRBV6-5 to TRBJ1-5, with 9 positions matching TRBD1. CDR3 length equals 14 residues. V was pared by 7 bases and J by 6 bases, with 7 bases of the junction left unmatched. Germline CDR1 is MNHEY and CDR2 is SVGAGI. The CDR3 DNA is TGTGCCAGCACTTCCTACAGGGGGCTTCAGCCCCAGCATTTT. Its protein product is CASTSYRGLQPQHF.

V usage is TRBV6-6 and J usage is TRBJ2-5; a weak D match, TRBD2 (5 bases). The CDR3 sequence is 12 residues long. Germline V gene sequence: CDR1 MNHNY, CDR2 SVGAGI (reference sequence). The V and J ends lost 7 bases and 1 base respectively, with 7 bases between them. The CDR3 loop reads CASKGAQETQYF. The CDR3 bases are TGTGCCAGCAAGGGAGCCCAAGAGACCCAGTACTTC.

This clonotype was counted a few times. V gene TRBV3-1 combines with J gene TRBJ2-2; 9 nucleotides agree with TRBD1. Germline-derived CDR1 and CDR2 are LGHDT and YNNKEL (reference sequence). This CDR3 contains 17 residues. The V segment lost 6 bases and the J segment 6 bases; nucleotides outside the gene matches: 14. In DNA, the CDR3 is TGTGCCAGCAGTCCACCCCCAAGGACAGGGGATTCCGGGGAGCTGTTTTTT. It is translated as CASSPPPRTGDSGELFF.

This clonotype has a handful of counts. The rearrangement uses TRBV10-3 and TRBJ2-3, with TRBD2 matching over 15 bases. With V trimmed by 7 bases and J by 3 bases, 14 bases remained unmatched. The CDR3 extends over 19 amino acids. Germline CDR1 ENHRY, CDR2 SYGVKD. CDR3 residues: CAIKIGRTSGGAITDTQYF. CDR3 nucleotides: TGTGCCATCAAAATTGGCCGGACTAGCGGGGGGGCGATAACAGATACGCAGTATTTT.

This clonotype was counted only a few times. The rearrangement uses TRBV4-3 and TRBJ2-1; D not resolved. Trimming took off 0 bases at V and 9 bases at J, with 9 bases between the two ends. The CDR3 runs to 13 residues. Germline values: CDR1 LGHNA, CDR2 YSLEER. CDR3 coding DNA: TGCGCCAGCAGCCAAGACCCTAGGACTGAGCAGTTCTTC. Its protein product is CASSQDPRTEQFF.

This chain connects TRBV6-5 to TRBJ1-6; a possible D gene is TRBD1 (5 bases). CDR3 size: 14 residues. Germline values: CDR1 MNHEY, CDR2 SVGAGI. The V and J ends lost 6 bases and 10 bases respectively, with 16 bases between them. The CDR3 sequence is CASSQRGSWSPLHF. CDR3 nucleotide sequence: TGTGCCAGCAGCCAAAGGGGATCTTGGTCACCCCTCCACTTT.